These T cell receptor beta chains were read from a single sample in a study of T cells in Graves' hyperthyroidism and ophthalmopathy. Each CDR3 protein is one row after TCRdb ran MiXCR on the multiplex PCR reads. The data show approximately 870,000 distinct CDR3 sequences, about two fifths seen once. The sample comprised blood. Receptors originate from a man between 18 and 29 years old with Graves' hyperthyroidism. Both conserved end residues are part of each CDR3. Each record gives: D gene, J gene, V gene, clone size, CDR3 DNA, CDR3 protein. D genes are given only for firm matches. Only some rows state a clone size, as once, few, many or a class for expanded clones.

- | TRBJ1-1 | TRBV5-7 | few | TGTGCCGGGCTTTCTTATAAACGTGAGGTCGGGAGAGCTTTCTTT | CAGLSYKREVGRAFF
- | TRBJ1-5 | TRBV19 | - | TGTGCCAGTAGTATAGTGGAAAGGGGGAGCAATCAGCCCCAGCATTTT | CASSIVERGSNQPQHF
TRBD1 | TRBJ1-4 | TRBV7-9 | many | TGTGCCAGCAGCGTTCGACCGGGACAGGGTAATGAAAAACTGTTTTTT | CASSVRPGQGNEKLFF
- | TRBJ2-2 | TRBV6-5 | - | TGTGCCAGCAGTTACTCGGAGATTACCGGGGAGCTGTTTTTT | CASSYSEITGELFF
- | TRBJ1-2 | TRBV9 | many | TGTGCCAGCAGCGTTTGGAGGGGAGGCTATGGCTACACCTTC | CASSVWRGGYGYTF
- | TRBJ1-2 | TRBV10-3 | - | TGTGCCAGCAGTGAATCGGGGAGGGACTATGGCTACACCTTC | CASSESGRDYGYTF
- | TRBJ2-2 | TRBV25-1 | - | TGTGCCAGCAGGGGCCTCGGGGGCACCGGGGAGCTGTTTTTT | CASRGLGGTGELFF
TRBD1 | TRBJ1-5 | TRBV9 | few | TGTGCCAGCAGCCAATCAGGGGGTCAGCAGCCCCAGCATTTT | CASSQSGGQQPQHF
- | TRBJ1-1 | TRBV19 | many | TGTGCCAGTAGTAGCCCTCCAGAGAACACTGAAGCTTTCTTT | CASSSPPENTEAFF
TRBD1 | TRBJ1-5 | TRBV9 | many | TGTGCCAGCAGCGTGGGACAGGGAAGTCAGCCCCAGCATTTT | CASSVGQGSQPQHF
- | TRBJ2-7 | TRBV20-1 | few | TGCAGTGCTAGAGATTTGGACACCAGCTCCTACGAGCAGTACTTC | CSARDLDTSSYEQYF
- | TRBJ1-1 | TRBV11-1 | - | TGTGCCAGCAACCGGAGGGGGGGCACTGAAGCTTTCTTT | CASNRRGGTEAFF
- | TRBJ2-5 | TRBV5-8 | few | TGTGCCAGCAGCTTGGTGACTGGGACGAAGGAGACCCAGTACTTC | CASSLVTGTKETQYF
TRBD1 | TRBJ2-7 | TRBV10-2 | many | TGCGCCAGCAGAGACAGGGGAGACGAGCAGTACTTC | CASRDRGDEQYF
- | TRBJ1-2 | TRBV27 | once | TGTGCCAGCGCTGGCAGGTTCGGCTACACCTTC | CASAGRFGYTF
TRBD1 | TRBJ1-4 | TRBV20-1 | - | TGCAGTGCCGACAGGGGTGAAAAACTGTTTTTT | CSADRGEKLFF
TRBD2 | TRBJ2-7 | TRBV2 | - | TGTGCCAGCAGTGTAACGGGGGGAGGTATCTACGAGCAGTACTTC | CASSVTGGGIYEQYF
- | TRBJ2-2 | TRBV7-3 | few | TGTGCCAGCAGCGCCGCCCCCGGGGAGCTGTTTTTT | CASSAAPGELFF
TRBD1 | TRBJ1-6 | TRBV15 | - | TGTGCCACCAGCAGAGATCGGGACAGGGGCAATTCACCCCTCCACTTT | CATSRDRDRGNSPLHF
- | TRBJ1-5 | TRBV24-1 | - | TGTGCCACCAGTAGTGCGGGGGATCAGCCCCAGCATTTT | CATSSAGDQPQHF
- | TRBJ1-4 | TRBV7-9 | - | TGTGCCAGCAGCCAAGATCGGGGGGCGAAAGGGGAAAAACTGTTTTTT | CASSQDRGAKGEKLFF
- | TRBJ2-7 | TRBV7-9 | - | TGCGCCAGCAGCCAAGGGATTCAGGGCTACGAGCAGTACTTC | CASSQGIQGYEQYF
- | TRBJ1-1 | TRBV29-1 | many | TGCAGCGTTGAGGAGTCCCTTGGCACTGAAGCTTTCTTT | CSVEESLGTEAFF
- | TRBJ1-1 | TRBV19 | many | TGTGCCAGTAGTATGCGGACATTGAACACTGAAGCTTTCTTT | CASSMRTLNTEAFF
- | TRBJ2-7 | TRBV6-6 | few | TGTGCCAGCGCTGGGACCTACGAGCAGTACTTC | CASAGTYEQYF
- | TRBJ1-1 | TRBV9 | few | TGTGCCAGCAGCGTAGATGACGGTGGGAACACTGAAGCTTTCTTT | CASSVDDGGNTEAFF
- | TRBJ2-7 | TRBV12-3/TRBV12-4 | - | TGTGCCAGCAGCCAGGACAGGGAGGGCTACGAGCAGTACTTC | CASSQDREGYEQYF
TRBD1 | TRBJ2-7 | TRBV7-9 | - | TGTGCCAGTAGTGGAGTCTCCGGGACAGGGGACTACGAGCAGTACTTC | CASSGVSGTGDYEQYF
TRBD1 | TRBJ1-5 | TRBV12-3/TRBV12-4 | - | TGTGCCAGCAGGACCGGACAGGGGGCACAGCCCCAGCATTTT | CASRTGQGAQPQHF
- | TRBJ1-5 | TRBV20-1 | - | TGCAGTGCTACCCCTGTCGTGGGCAATCAGCCCCAGCATTTT | CSATPVVGNQPQHF
- | TRBJ2-3 | TRBV5-1 | - | TGCGCCAGCAGCTTGGATTGGGGCACAGATACGCAGTATTTT | CASSLDWGTDTQYF
- | TRBJ1-1 | TRBV7-9 | many | TGTGCCAGCAGCCAGACAGTACAGACTGAAGCTTTCTTT | CASSQTVQTEAFF
- | TRBJ2-5 | TRBV20-1 | once | TGCAGTGCTGGAGATTTTGGGGGTCCCCAACAAGAGACCCAGTACTTC | CSAGDFGGPQQETQYF
TRBD2 | TRBJ2-7 | TRBV7-2 | - | TGTGCCAGCAGCTTAGATCTGTCGCTAGCGGGGTACGAGCAGTACTTC | CASSLDLSLAGYEQYF
- | TRBJ1-5 | TRBV6-5 | - | TGTGCCAGCAGTGAAAACTGGGACCCGAGGAATCAGCCCCAGCATTTT | CASSENWDPRNQPQHF
TRBD1 | TRBJ2-7 | TRBV12-3/TRBV12-4 | - | TGTGCCAGCAGCCAAACGTCCTGGACAGGGGACGAGCAGTACTTC | CASSQTSWTGDEQYF
- | TRBJ1-1 | TRBV29-1 | many | TGCAGCGTTGAAGGCCGTTCTGGAGGGAACACTGAAGCTTTCTTT | CSVEGRSGGNTEAFF
- | TRBJ2-6 | TRBV7-9 | - | TGTGCCAGCAGCTTAGGAGGGCAGGGACTCGCCAACGTCCTGACTTTC | CASSLGGQGLANVLTF
TRBD1 | TRBJ1-5 | TRBV5-4 | few | TGTGCCAGCAGCGGATTAACAGGGGAGGATCAGCCCCAGCATTTT | CASSGLTGEDQPQHF
- | TRBJ1-1 | TRBV2 | - | TGTGCCAGCTCACCAGAAGCAGGGAACACTGAAGCTTTCTTT | CASSPEAGNTEAFF
- | TRBJ2-2 | TRBV10-3 | many | TGTGCCATCCTGGTTGGCGACTCGAACACCGGGGAGCTGTTTTTT | CAILVGDSNTGELFF
- | TRBJ2-7 | TRBV29-1 | few | TGCAGCGTAGACTTGGGGCAACCCTACGAGCAGTACTTC | CSVDLGQPYEQYF
- | TRBJ1-2 | TRBV7-2 | - | TGTGCCAGCAGCTTAGGGGGGACTCCGTATGGCTACACCTTC | CASSLGGTPYGYTF
TRBD1 | TRBJ1-1 | TRBV19 | many | TGTGCCGTAGCCCCTCCAGGGGGCCTGAACACTGAAGCTTTCTTT | CAVAPPGGLNTEAFF
- | TRBJ2-7 | TRBV15 | many | TGTGCCACCAGCAGAGAAATGGGAGAGCAGTACTTC | CATSREMGEQYF
TRBD1 | TRBJ1-2 | TRBV29-1 | - | TGCAGCGTTGGGACAGGGAATGGCTACACCTTC | CSVGTGNGYTF
TRBD1 | TRBJ1-2 | TRBV29-1 | - | TGCAGCGTTCCGGGACAGGGAAAGAGAGGCTACACCTTC | CSVPGQGKRGYTF
TRBD1 | TRBJ1-2 | TRBV5-1 | few | TGCGCCAGCAGCTCCGGGACAGGGCCCCTGGGCTACACCTTC | CASSSGTGPLGYTF
TRBD1 | TRBJ2-2 | TRBV10-3 | - | TGTGCCATCAGTGCACAGGGGACAGGTGGAACCGGGGAGCTGTTTTTT | CAISAQGTGGTGELFF
TRBD2 | TRBJ2-7 | TRBV20-1 | few | TGCAGTGCTAGGACTAGCGGGGGGCCTGACTCCTACGAGCAGTACTTC | CSARTSGGPDSYEQYF
- | TRBJ1-5 | TRBV6-6 | - | TGTGCTATCCAAACTAGCAATCAGCCCCAGCATTTT | CAIQTSNQPQHF
- | TRBJ1-1 | TRBV7-9 | few | TGTGCCAGCAGCCAATTCCCAGGTGAAGCTTTCTTT | CASSQFPGEAFF
- | TRBJ2-7 | TRBV23-1 | - | TGCGCCAGCAGCGAAAACAGAGCTAGCTCCTACGAGCAGTACTTC | CASSENRASSYEQYF